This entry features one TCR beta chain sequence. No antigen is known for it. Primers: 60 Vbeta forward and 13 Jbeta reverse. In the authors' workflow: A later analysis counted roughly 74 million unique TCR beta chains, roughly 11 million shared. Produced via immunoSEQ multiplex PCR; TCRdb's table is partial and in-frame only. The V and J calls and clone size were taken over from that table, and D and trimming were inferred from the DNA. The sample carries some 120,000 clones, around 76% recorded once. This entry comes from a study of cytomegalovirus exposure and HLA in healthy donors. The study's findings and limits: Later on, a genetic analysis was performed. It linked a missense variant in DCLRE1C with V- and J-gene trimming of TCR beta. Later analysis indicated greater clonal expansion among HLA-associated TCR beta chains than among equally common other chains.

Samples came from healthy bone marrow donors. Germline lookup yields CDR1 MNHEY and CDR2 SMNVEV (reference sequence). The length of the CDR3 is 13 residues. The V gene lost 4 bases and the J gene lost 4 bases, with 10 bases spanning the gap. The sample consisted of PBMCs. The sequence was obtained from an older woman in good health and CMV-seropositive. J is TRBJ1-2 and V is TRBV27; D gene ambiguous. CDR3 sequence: CASSSRPGYGYTF. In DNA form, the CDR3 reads TGTGCCAGCAGTTCCCGACCGGGCTATGGCTACACCTTC.